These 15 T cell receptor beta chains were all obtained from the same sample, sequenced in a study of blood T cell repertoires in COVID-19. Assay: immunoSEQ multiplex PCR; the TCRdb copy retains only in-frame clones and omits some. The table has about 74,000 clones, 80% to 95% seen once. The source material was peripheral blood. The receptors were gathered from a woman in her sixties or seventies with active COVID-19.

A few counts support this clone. CDR3 sequence reads: CASSTGTMVSYEQYF. The CDR3 nucleotides are TGTGCCAGCAGCACCGGGACAATGGTCTCCTACGAGCAGTACTTC. The chain links TRBV7-9 to TRBJ2-7, with a tentative D call TRBD1 (6 bases). Germline CDR1 is SEHNR and CDR2 is FQNEAQ (reference sequence). The CDR3 is made up of 15 amino acids. V was clipped by 5 bases and J by 0 bases, with 14 bases between them. Full variable domain (remainder filled in from reference TRBV7-9 and TRBJ2-7): DTGVSQNPRHKITKRGQNVTFRCDPISEHNRLYWYRQTLGQGPEFLTYFQNEAQLEKSRLLSDRFSAERPKGSFSTLEIQRTEQGDSAMYLCASSTGTMVSYEQYFGPGTRLTVT.

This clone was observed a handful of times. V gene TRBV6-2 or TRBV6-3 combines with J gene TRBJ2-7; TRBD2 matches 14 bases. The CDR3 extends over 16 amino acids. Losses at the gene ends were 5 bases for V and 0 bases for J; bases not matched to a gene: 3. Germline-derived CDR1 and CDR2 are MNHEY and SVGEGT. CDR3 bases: TGTGCCAGCAGTCGAGGGACTAGCGGGAGCTCCTACGAGCAGTACTTC. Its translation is CASSRGTSGSSYEQYF.

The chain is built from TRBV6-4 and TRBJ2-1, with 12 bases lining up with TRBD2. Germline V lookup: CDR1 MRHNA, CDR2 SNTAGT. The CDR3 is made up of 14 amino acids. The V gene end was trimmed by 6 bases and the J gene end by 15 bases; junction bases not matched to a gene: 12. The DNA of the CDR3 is TGTGCCAGCAGCCCCAGGCTAGCGGGAGGGCCTGGGTTCTTC. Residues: CASSPRLAGGPGFF.

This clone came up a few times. The CDR3 sequence: CASSLPSRFDEQFF. The DNA for the CDR3 is TGCGCCAGCAGTCTACCTAGTCGGTTTGATGAGCAGTTCTTC. The chain has TRBV10-1 and TRBJ2-1, with D uncertain. CDR1 and CDR2 (germline): WNHNN, SYGVQD (reference sequence). V dropped 5 bases and J dropped 8 bases, with 16 bases sitting between them. CDR3 length equals 14 residues.

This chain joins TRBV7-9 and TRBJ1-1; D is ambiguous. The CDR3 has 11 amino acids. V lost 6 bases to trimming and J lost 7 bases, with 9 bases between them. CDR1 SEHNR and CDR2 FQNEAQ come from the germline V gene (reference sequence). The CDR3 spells CASSTEGEAFF. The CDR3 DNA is TGTGCCAGCAGTACAGAGGGTGAAGCTTTCTTT.

The CDR3 coding sequence is TGTGCCAGCAGCTTAGTTGGGGCGGCAAGCTCTGGAAACACCATATATTTT. Translating it yields CASSLVGAASSGNTIYF. The chain joins TRBV7-9 to TRBJ1-3, with a tentative D call TRBD1 (5 bases). The CDR3 contains 17 residues. Germline CDR1 is SEHNR and CDR2 is FQNEAQ (reference sequence). Trimming removed 1 base at V and 0 bases at J, with 13 bases between. Looking up the rest from reference TRBV7-9 and TRBJ1-3 gives the full variable domain: DTGVSQNPRHKITKRGQNVTFRCDPISEHNRLYWYRQTLGQGPEFLTYFQNEAQLEKSRLLSDRFSAERPKGSFSTLEIQRTEQGDSAMYLCASSLVGAASSGNTIYFGEGSWLTVV.

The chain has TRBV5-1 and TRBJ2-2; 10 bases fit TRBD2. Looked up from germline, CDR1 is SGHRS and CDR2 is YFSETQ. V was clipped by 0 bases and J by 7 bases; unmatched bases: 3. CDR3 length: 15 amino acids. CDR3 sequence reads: CASSLVAGGDGELFF. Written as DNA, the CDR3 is TGCGCCAGCAGCTTGGTAGCGGGAGGTGACGGGGAGCTGTTTTTT.

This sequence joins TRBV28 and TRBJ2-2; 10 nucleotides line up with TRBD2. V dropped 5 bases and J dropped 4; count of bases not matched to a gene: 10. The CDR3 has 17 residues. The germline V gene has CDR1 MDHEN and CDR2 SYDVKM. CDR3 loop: CASSIEAGGPGTGELFF. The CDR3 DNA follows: TGTGCCAGCAGTATCGAAGCGGGAGGGCCGGGCACCGGGGAGCTGTTTTTT.

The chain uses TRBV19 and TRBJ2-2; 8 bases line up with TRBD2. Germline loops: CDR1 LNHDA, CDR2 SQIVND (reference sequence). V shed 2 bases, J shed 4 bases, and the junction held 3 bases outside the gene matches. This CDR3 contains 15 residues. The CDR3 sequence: CASSITGGGTGELFF. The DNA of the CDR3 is TGTGCCAGTAGTATAACCGGGGGGGGCACCGGGGAGCTGTTTTTT.

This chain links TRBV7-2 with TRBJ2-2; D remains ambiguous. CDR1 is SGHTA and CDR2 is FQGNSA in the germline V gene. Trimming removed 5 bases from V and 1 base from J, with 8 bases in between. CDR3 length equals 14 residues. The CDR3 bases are TGTGCCAGCAGCCAGGATCTGAACACCGGGGAGCTGTTTTTT. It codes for CASSQDLNTGELFF.

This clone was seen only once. CDR3 in DNA: TGCGCCAGCAGCGTGACAGGGGGCTCCTACGAGCAGTACTTC. Protein sequence: CASSVTGGSYEQYF. The chain carries TRBV5-1 and TRBJ2-7, with 9 positions matching TRBD1. This CDR3 is 14 amino acids long. V was pared by 4 bases and J by 0 bases, with 2 bases of the junction left unmatched. The V gene's germline CDR1 is SGHRS and CDR2 YFSETQ.

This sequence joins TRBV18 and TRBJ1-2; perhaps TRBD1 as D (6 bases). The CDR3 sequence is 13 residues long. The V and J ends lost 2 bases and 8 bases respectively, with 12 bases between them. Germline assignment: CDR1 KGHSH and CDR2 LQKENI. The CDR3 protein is CASSPRPGDGYTF. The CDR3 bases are TGTGCCAGCTCACCAAGGCCAGGGGACGGCTACACCTTC. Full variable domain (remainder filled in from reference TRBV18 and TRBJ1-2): NAGVMQNPRHLVRRRGQEARLRCSPMKGHSHVYWYRQLPEEGLKFMVYLQKENIIDESGMPKERFSAEFPKEGPSILRIQQVVRGDSAAYFCASSPRPGDGYTFGSGTRLTVV.

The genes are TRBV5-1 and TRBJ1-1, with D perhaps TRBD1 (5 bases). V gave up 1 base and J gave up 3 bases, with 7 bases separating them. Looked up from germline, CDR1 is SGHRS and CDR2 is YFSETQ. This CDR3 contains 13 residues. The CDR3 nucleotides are TGCGCCAGCAGCTTGATGACAGACACTGAAGCTTTCTTT. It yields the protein CASSLMTDTEAFF.

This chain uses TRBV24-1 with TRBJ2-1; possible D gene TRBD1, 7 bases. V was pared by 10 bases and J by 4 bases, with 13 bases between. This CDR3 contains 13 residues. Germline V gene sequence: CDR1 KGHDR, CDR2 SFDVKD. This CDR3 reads CATRRGAYNEQFF. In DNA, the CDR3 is TGTGCCACTCGCAGGGGGGCTTACAATGAGCAGTTCTTC.

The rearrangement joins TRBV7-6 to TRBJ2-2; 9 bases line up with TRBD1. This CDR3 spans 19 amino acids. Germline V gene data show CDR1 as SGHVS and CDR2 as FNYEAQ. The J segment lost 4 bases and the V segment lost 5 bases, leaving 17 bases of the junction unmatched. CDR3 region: CASSLQNPDRTGATGELFF. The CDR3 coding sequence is TGTGCCAGCAGCCTACAAAACCCAGACAGGACAGGGGCCACCGGGGAGCTGTTTTTT. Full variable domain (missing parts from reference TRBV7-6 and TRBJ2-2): GAGVSQSPRYKVTKRGQDVALRCDPISGHVSLYWYRQALGQGPEFLTYFNYEAQQDKSGLPNDRFSAERPEGSISTLTIQRTEQRDSAMYRCASSLQNPDRTGATGELFFGEGSRLTVL.